Each of the 11 T cell receptor beta chains below was sequenced from the same sample in a study of technical replicates of blood from a handful of donors. TCRdb's table, derived via immunoSEQ multiplex PCR, lists solely in-frame clones and lacks some. The top ten clones hold around 0.3% of a sample with around 100,000 clones, around 96% of them seen once. The material sequenced was T cells isolated from PBMCs. These receptors were obtained from a human donor in good health.

The chain links TRBV19 to TRBJ1-1; 9 positions agree with TRBD1. Unmatched junction bases numbered 4, after V lost 2 bases and J lost 6 bases. This CDR3 spans 14 amino acids. Germline V gene sequence: CDR1 LNHDA, CDR2 SQIVND (reference sequence). The CDR3 DNA is TGTGCCAGTAGTATACCCCACAGGGGGCCTGAAGCTTTCTTT. Amino acids: CASSIPHRGPEAFF.

This chain uses TRBV6-5 with TRBJ2-2; possibly TRBD1 for D (6 bases). V was cut by 2 bases and J by 3 bases, with 13 bases left in between. CDR1 MNHEY and CDR2 SVGAGI come from the germline V gene. The CDR3 length is 16 residues. The CDR3 protein is CASSYDLGAYTGELFF. In DNA form, the CDR3 reads TGTGCCAGCAGTTACGATCTGGGGGCGTACACCGGGGAGCTGTTTTTT.

The chain uses TRBV9 and TRBJ1-1; perhaps TRBD1 as D (5 bases). Germline loops: CDR1 SGDLS, CDR2 YYNGEE. Trimming pared 3 bases from V and 1 base from J, leaving 19 bases between. This CDR3 region has 17 residues. This chain's CDR3 is CASSDTGRRRENTEAFF. CDR3 sequence (DNA): TGTGCCAGCAGCGATACAGGTCGGAGACGAGAGAACACTGAAGCTTTCTTT.

The V gene is TRBV9, the J gene TRBJ2-2, with 8 positions matching TRBD1. Trimming cost V 0 bases and J 4 bases; bases outside gene matches: 2. CDR3 length: 15 amino acids. Germline CDR1 reads SGDLS; CDR2 reads YYNGEE. The CDR3 reads CASSVVQGATGELFF. The CDR3 DNA sequence: TGTGCCAGCAGCGTAGTTCAGGGGGCCACCGGGGAGCTGTTTTTT. The whole variable domain, remainder taken from reference TRBV9 and TRBJ2-2, is DSGVTQTPKHLITATGQRVTLRCSPRSGDLSVYWYQQSLDQGLQFLIQYYNGEERAKGNILERFSAQQFPDLHSELNLSSLELGDSALYFCASSVVQGATGELFFGEGSRLTVL.

This sequence joins TRBV19 and TRBJ2-6; a possible D gene is TRBD2 (5 bases). Germline loops: CDR1 LNHDA, CDR2 SQIVND (reference sequence). Trimming took 1 base from V and 2 from J, leaving 9 bases between them. CDR3 length: 16 amino acids. In DNA, the CDR3 is TGTGCCAGTAGTATAGGGAGGTCCGCTGGGGCCAACGTCCTGACTTTC. Protein sequence: CASSIGRSAGANVLTF. The entire variable domain, with the rest obtained from reference TRBV19 and TRBJ2-6, is as follows: DGGITQSPKYLFRKEGQNVTLSCEQNLNHDAMYWYRQDPGQGLRLIYYSQIVNDFQKGDIAEGYSVSREKKESFPLTVTSAQKNPTAFYLCASSIGRSAGANVLTFGAGSRLTVL.

About this clone: Its ends do not fully match the called genes, so a read error is possible. V and J are TRBV7-7 and TRBJ2-7; the D is unclear. Germline-derived CDR1 and CDR2 are SSHAT and FNYEAQ (reference sequence). The CDR3 consists of 15 residues. This CDR3 is CASSLNTDGAYEQYF. In nucleotides, the CDR3 is TGTGCTAGCAGCTTAAATACAGACGGCGCCTACGAGCAGTACTTC. The complete variable domain, with remaining parts taken from reference TRBV7-7 and TRBJ2-7, reads GAGVSQSPRYKVTKRGQDVTLRCDPISSHATLYWYQQALGQGPEFLTYFNYEAQPDKSGLPSDRFSAERPEGSISTLTIQRTEQRDSAMYRCASSLNTDGAYEQYFGPGTRLTVT.

The chain carries TRBV5-6 and TRBJ2-3; 8 bases agree with TRBD2. Germline CDR1 reads SGHDT; CDR2 reads YYEEEE. With V trimmed by 4 bases and J by 2 bases, 9 bases remained unmatched. The CDR3 length is 16 residues. CDR3 sequence: CASSTAGVYSTDTQYF. The CDR3, as DNA: TGTGCCAGCAGCACAGCGGGAGTCTATTCCACAGATACGCAGTATTTT. Combining the CDR3 with reference TRBV5-6 and TRBJ2-3 gives the whole variable domain DAGVTQSPTHLIKTRGQQVTLRCSPKSGHDTVSWYQQALGQGPQFIFQYYEEEERQRGNFPDRFSGHQFPNYSSELNVNALLLGDSALYLCASSTAGVYSTDTQYFGPGTRLTVL.

J is TRBJ2-3 and V is TRBV5-1; D possibly corresponds to TRBD2 (5 bases). Germline lookup yields CDR1 SGHRS and CDR2 YFSETQ. The germline V and J ends were trimmed by 5 bases and 5 bases, with 18 bases remaining between them. The CDR3 loop spans 15 amino acids. In DNA, the CDR3 is TGCGCCAGCAGGAGTCTTTCGGGGAGTGGAGATACGCAGTATTTT. Its protein product is CASRSLSGSGDTQYF.

For the CDR3, the DNA is TGCGCCAGCAGCCCAGTCCAGGACACCGGACCCTACGAGCAGTACTTC. Translating gives CASSPVQDTGPYEQYF. The V and J genes are TRBV5-1 and TRBJ2-7; TRBD1 is a possible D gene (5 bases). The V and J ends lost 4 bases and 2 bases respectively, with 19 bases between them. The V gene's germline CDR1 is SGHRS and CDR2 YFSETQ. The CDR3 length is 16 residues.

This chain connects TRBV6-1 to TRBJ2-5; 10 nucleotides align to TRBD2. J was trimmed by 5 bases and V by 5 bases; bases with no gene match: 8. The V gene's germline CDR1 is MNHNS and CDR2 SASEGT. The CDR3 loop spans 15 amino acids. The CDR3 loop is CASSKEREGRETQYF. CDR3 nucleotides: TGTGCCAGCAGTAAGGAGCGGGAGGGCCGCGAGACCCAGTACTTC.

The gene calls are TRBV5-6 and TRBJ2-7; TRBD1 aligns across 10 bases. Germline CDR1 and CDR2: SGHDT and YYEEEE. The CDR3 runs 12 residues. Losses at the gene ends were 10 bases for V and 6 bases for J; bases not matched to a gene: 7. The CDR3 loop is CASGTGDSEQYF. The CDR3 DNA reads as TGTGCCTCCGGGACAGGGGACTCCGAGCAGTACTTC.